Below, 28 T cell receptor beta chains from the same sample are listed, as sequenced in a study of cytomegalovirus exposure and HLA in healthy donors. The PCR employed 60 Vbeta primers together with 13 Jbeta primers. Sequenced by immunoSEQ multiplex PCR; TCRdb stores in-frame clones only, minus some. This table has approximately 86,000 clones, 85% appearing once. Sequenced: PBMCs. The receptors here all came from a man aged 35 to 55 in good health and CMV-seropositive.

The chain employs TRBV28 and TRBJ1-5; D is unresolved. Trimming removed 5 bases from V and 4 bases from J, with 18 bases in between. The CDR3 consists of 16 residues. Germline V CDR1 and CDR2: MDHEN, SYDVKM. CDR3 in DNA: TGTGCCAGCAGTCCCTACCCGCAATACCCTAATCAGCCCCAGCATTTT. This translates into CASSPYPQYPNQPQHF.

CDR3 DNA: TGTGCCAGCAGCTTAGATCCCAGCTACGAGCAGTACTTC. Its protein product is CASSLDPSYEQYF. The gene calls are TRBV7-8 and TRBJ2-7; no firm D call. The CDR3 runs 13 residues. Trimming removed 1 base at V and 3 bases at J, with 7 bases between. In germline, CDR1 is SGHVS, CDR2 FQNEAQ.

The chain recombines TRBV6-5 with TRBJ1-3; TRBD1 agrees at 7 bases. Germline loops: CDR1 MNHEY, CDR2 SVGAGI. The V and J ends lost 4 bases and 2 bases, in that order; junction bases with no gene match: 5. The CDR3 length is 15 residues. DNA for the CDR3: TGTGCCAGCAGTTCGCAAGGGGGCCCTGGAAACACCATATATTTT. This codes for CASSSQGGPGNTIYF.

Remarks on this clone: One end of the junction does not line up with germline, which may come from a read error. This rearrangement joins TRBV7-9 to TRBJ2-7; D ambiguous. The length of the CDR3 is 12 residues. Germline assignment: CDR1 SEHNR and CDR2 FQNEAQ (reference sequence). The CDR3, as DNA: TGTTCCAGCAGCTCGCGAGGTTTCGAGCAGTACTTC. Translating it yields CSSSSRGFEQYF.

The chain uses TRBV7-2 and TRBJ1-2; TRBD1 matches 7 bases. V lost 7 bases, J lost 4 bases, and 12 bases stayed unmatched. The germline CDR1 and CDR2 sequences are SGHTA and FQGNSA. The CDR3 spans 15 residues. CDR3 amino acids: CASTPGNRGGYGYTF. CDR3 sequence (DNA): TGTGCCAGCACCCCGGGGAACAGGGGAGGCTATGGCTACACCTTC. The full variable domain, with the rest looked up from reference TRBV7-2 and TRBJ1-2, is GAGVSQSPSNKVTEKGKDVELRCDPISGHTALYWYRQSLGQGLEFLIYFQGNSAPDKSGLPSDRFSAERTGGSVSTLTIQRTQQEDSAVYLCASTPGNRGGYGYTFGSGTRLTVV.

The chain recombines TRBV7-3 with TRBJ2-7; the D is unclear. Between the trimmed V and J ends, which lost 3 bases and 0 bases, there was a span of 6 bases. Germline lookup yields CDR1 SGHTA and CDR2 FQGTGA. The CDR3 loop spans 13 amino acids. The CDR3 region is CASSFSSSYEQYF. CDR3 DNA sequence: TGTGCCAGCAGCTTTTCCTCCTCCTACGAGCAGTACTTC.

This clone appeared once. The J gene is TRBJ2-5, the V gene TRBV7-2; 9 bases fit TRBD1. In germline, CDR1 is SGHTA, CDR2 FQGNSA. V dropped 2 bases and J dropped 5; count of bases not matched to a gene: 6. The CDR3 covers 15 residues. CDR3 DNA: TGTGCCAGCAGCTTAATCGGGACAGGGCTGGAGACCCAGTACTTC. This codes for CASSLIGTGLETQYF.

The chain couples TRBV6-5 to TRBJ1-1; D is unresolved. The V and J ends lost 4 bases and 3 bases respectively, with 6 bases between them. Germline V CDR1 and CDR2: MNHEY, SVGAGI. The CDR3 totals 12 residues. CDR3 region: CASSFSYTEAFF. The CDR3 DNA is TGTGCCAGCAGTTTCTCCTACACTGAAGCTTTCTTT.

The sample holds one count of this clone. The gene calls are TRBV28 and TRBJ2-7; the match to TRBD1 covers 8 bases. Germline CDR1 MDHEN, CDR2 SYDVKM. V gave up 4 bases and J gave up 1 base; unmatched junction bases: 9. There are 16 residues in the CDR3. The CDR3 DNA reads TGTGCCAGCAGTTACGGACAGGGTGGGAGGTCCTACGAGCAGTACTTC. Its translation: CASSYGQGGRSYEQYF.

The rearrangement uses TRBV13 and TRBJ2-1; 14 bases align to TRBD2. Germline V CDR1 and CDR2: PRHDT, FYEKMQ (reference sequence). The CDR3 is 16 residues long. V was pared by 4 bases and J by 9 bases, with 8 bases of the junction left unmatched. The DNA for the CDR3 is TGTGCCAGCAGCTGGGGACTAGCGGGGGCGGGGCGTGAGCAGTTCTTC. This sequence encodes CASSWGLAGAGREQFF.

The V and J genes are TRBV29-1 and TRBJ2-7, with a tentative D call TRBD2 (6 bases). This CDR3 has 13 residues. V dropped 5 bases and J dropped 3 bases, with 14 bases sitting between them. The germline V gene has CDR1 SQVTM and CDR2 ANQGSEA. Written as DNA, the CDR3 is TGCAGCGTTCGGGGGAAGGATTTCTACGAGCAGTACTTC. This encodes CSVRGKDFYEQYF.

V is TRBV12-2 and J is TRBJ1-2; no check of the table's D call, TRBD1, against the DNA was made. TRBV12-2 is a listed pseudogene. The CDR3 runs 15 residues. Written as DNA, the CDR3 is TGTGCAAGTCGCTTTATCACAGGGGAGAACTATGGCTACACCTTC. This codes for CASRFITGENYGYTF.

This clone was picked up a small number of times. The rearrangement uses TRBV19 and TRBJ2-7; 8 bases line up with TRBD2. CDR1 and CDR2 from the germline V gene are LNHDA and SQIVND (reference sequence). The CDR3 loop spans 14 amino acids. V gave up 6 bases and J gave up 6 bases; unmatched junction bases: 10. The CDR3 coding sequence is TGTGCCAGTAGCCCCCCCGGCGGGGGGTCCGAGCAGTACTTC. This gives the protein CASSPPGGGSEQYF. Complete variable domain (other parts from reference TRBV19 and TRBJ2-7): DGGITQSPKYLFRKEGQNVTLSCEQNLNHDAMYWYRQDPGQGLRLIYYSQIVNDFQKGDIAEGYSVSREKKESFPLTVTSAQKNPTAFYLCASSPPGGGSEQYFGPGTRLTVT.

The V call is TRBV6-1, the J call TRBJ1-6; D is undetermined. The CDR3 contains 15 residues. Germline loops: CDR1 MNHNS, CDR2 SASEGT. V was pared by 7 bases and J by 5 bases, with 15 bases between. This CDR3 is CASTNTQRHNSPLHF. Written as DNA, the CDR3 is TGTGCCAGCACCAATACCCAGCGACATAATTCACCCCTCCACTTT.

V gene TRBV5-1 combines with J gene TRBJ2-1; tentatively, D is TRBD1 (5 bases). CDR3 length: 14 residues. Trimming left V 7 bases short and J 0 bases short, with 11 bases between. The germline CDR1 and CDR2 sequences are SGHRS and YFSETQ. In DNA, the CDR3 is TGCGCCAGCGGGGCCTTAAGCTCCTACAATGAGCAGTTCTTC. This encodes CASGALSSYNEQFF.

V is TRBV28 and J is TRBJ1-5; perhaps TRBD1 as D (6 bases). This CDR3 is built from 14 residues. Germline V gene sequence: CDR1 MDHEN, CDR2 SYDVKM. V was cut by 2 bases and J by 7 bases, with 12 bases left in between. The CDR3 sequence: CASSLGGAIQPQHF. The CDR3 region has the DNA TGTGCCAGCAGTTTAGGGGGGGCCATACAGCCCCAGCATTTT.

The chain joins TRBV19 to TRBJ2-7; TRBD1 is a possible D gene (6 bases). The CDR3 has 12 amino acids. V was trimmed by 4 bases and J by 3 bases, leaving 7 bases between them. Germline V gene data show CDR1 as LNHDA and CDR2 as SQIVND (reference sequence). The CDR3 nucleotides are TGTGCCAGTAGTAAGGACAGCTACGAGCAGTACTTC. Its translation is CASSKDSYEQYF.

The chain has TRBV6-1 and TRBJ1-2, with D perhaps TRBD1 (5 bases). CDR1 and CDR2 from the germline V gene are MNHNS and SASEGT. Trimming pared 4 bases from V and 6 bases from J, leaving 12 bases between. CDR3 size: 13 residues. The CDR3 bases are TGTGCCAGCAGTGTATCCCAGGGTGATGGCTACACCTTC. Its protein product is CASSVSQGDGYTF.

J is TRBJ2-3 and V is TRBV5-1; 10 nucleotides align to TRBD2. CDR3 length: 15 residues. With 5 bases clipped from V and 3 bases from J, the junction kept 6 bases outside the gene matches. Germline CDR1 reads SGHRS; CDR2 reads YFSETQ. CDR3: CASRFGLADTDTQYF. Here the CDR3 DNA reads TGCGCCAGCAGATTCGGACTAGCGGATACAGATACGCAGTATTTT.

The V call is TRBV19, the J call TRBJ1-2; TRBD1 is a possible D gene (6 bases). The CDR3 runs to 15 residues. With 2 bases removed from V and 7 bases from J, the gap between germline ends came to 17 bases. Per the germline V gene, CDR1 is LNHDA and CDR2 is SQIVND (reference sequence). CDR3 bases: TGTGCCAGTAGTATAATCGCCAGGGGCGTCTGTGGCTACACCTTC. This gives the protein CASSIIARGVCGYTF.

The chain's CDR3 is CASSPGEIVNEQFF. The DNA for the CDR3 is TGCGCCAGCAGTCCGGGGGAAATTGTCAATGAGCAGTTCTTC. The rearrangement joins TRBV10-1 to TRBJ2-1, with D perhaps matching TRBD2 (6 bases). The V gene lost 5 bases and the J gene lost 6 bases, with 14 bases spanning the gap. Germline-derived CDR1 and CDR2 are WNHNN and SYGVQD (reference sequence). This CDR3 region has 14 residues.

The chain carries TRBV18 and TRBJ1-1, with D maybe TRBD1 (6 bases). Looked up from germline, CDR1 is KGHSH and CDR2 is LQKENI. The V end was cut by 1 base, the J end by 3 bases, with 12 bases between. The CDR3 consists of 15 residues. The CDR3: CASSPRNGQYTEAFF. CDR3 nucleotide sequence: TGTGCCAGCTCACCACGAAACGGACAGTACACTGAAGCTTTCTTT.

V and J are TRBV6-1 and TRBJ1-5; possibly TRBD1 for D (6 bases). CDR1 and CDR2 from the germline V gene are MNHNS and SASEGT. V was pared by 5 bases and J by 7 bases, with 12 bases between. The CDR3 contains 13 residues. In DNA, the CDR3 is TGTGCCAGCAGTCCTTTGACAGGCCAGCCCCAGCATTTT. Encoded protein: CASSPLTGQPQHF.

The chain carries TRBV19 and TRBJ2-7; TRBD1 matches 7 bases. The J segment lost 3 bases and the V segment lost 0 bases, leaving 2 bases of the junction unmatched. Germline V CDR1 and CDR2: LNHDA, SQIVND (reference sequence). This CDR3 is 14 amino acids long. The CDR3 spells CASSIDRQGYEQYF. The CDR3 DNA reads TGTGCCAGTAGTATAGACCGACAGGGCTACGAGCAGTACTTC.

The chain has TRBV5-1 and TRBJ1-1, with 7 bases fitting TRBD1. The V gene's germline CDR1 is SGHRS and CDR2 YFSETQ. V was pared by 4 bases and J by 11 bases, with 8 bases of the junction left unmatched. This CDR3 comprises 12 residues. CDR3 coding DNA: TGCGCCAGCAGCCCCGACAGGGTGCGTGCTTTCTTT. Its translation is CASSPDRVRAFF.

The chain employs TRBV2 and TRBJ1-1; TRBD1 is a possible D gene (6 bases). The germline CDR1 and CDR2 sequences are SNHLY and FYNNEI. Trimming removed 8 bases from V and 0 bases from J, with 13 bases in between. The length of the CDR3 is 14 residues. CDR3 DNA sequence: TGTGCCAGCGGGACACAATCTCTGAACACTGAAGCTTTCTTT. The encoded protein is CASGTQSLNTEAFF.

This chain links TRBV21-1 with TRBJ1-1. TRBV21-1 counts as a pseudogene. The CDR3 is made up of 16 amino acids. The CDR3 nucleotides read TGTGCCAGCAGCAAACCACGGCGGGGGGTGAACACTGAAGCTTTCTTT. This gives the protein CASSKPRRGVNTEAFF.

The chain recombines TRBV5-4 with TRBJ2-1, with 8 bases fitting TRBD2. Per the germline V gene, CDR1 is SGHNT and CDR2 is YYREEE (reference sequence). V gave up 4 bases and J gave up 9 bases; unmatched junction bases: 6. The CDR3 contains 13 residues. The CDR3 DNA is TGTGCCAGCAGCCGCCGGACTAGCACTGAGCAGTTCTTC. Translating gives CASSRRTSTEQFF.